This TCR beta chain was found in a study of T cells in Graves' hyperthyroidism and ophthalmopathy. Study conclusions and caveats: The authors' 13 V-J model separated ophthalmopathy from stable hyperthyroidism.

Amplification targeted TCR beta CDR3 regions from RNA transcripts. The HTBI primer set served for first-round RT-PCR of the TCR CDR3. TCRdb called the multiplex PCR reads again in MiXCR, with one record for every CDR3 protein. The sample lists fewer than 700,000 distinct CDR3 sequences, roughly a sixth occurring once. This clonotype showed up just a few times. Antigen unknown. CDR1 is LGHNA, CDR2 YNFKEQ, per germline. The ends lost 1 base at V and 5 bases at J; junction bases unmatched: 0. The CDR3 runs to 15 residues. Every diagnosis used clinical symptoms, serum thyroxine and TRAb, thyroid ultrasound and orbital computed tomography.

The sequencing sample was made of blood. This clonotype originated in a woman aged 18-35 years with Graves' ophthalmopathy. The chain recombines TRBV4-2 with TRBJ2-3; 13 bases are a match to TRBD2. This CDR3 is CASSQGLAGGDTQYF. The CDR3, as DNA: TGTGCCAGCAGCCAAGGACTAGCGGGGGGAGATACGCAGTATTTT.